Following are 16 T cell receptor beta chains from one sample sequenced in a study of human T cells and chemical hapten exposure. Time point meaning: patch test 2, 6 weeks after DPC sensitization. Treatment of the sample: therapeutic diphenylcyclopropenone sensitization with weekly scalp DPC. A single record per CDR3 protein comes from TCRdb applying MiXCR to the RACE reads. The sample lists around 360,000 distinct CDR3 sequences; roughly 6.3% were seen once. Sequences were derived from whole blood, sampled in connection with sensitization to the hapten diphenylcyclopropenone (DPC). The receptor source for this set is a woman between 18 and 29 years old with alopecia areata. Some clones in this sample may be carry-over from other donors' samples.

The sample holds a few counts of this clonotype. This chain uses TRBV20-1 with TRBJ1-1; perhaps TRBD1 as D (5 bases). Looked up from germline, CDR1 is DFQATT and CDR2 is SNEGSKA (reference sequence). The V and J ends lost 5 bases and 0 bases respectively, with 16 bases between them. The CDR3 has 15 residues. The CDR3 is CSAPSGTYMNTEAFF. The CDR3 nucleotides are TGCAGTGCTCCTTCTGGGACCTATATGAACACTGAAGCTTTCTTT.

This clonotype was seen only a few times. The chain employs TRBV7-9 and TRBJ2-3, with a tentative D call TRBD1 (5 bases). V lost 5 bases and J lost 2, with 14 bases in between. Germline V CDR1 and CDR2: SEHNR, FQNEAQ (reference sequence). The CDR3 contains 15 residues. CDR3 sequence (DNA): TGTGCCAGCAGCCCCGGTGAAGGGGCCACAGATACGCAGTATTTT. Translating it yields CASSPGEGATDTQYF. The full variable domain, its missing parts supplied by reference TRBV7-9 and TRBJ2-3, is DTGVSQNPRHKITKRGQNVTFRCDPISEHNRLYWYRQTLGQGPEFLTYFQNEAQLEKSRLLSDRFSAERPKGSFSTLEIQRTEQGDSAMYLCASSPGEGATDTQYFGPGTRLTVL.

This clonotype occurred many times. This chain joins TRBV6-5 and TRBJ2-7, with 8 bases fitting TRBD1. Germline assignment: CDR1 MNHEY and CDR2 SVGAGI. With V trimmed by 6 bases and J by 2 bases, 3 bases remained unmatched. The CDR3 is 13 residues long. This chain's CDR3 is CASSGTGTYEQYF. CDR3 bases: TGTGCCAGCAGCGGGACAGGTACCTACGAGCAGTACTTC.

This clonotype was observed many times. V is TRBV6-2 or TRBV6-3 and J is TRBJ1-3, with 7 bases identical to TRBD1. The CDR3 sequence is 17 residues long. CDR1 is MNHEY and CDR2 is SVGEGT in the germline V gene. V lost 7 bases to trimming and J lost 0 bases; unmatched junction nucleotides: 12. The CDR3 DNA is TGTGCCAGCACCTTACCCGGACAGGCCGGCTCTGGAAACACCATATATTTT. It translates to CASTLPGQAGSGNTIYF.

This clonotype was found many times. The rearrangement links TRBV20-1 to TRBJ2-3, with TRBD2 identical over 7 bases. Trimming removed 4 bases from V and 2 bases from J; junction bases left unmatched: 9. This CDR3 contains 15 residues. Per germline, CDR1 DFQATT and CDR2 SNEGSKA (reference sequence). CDR3: CSANRGSGDTDTQYF. The CDR3, as DNA: TGCAGTGCTAACCGGGGCAGCGGGGACACAGATACGCAGTATTTT.

This clonotype was seen a few times. This chain joins TRBV12-3 or TRBV12-4 and TRBJ2-7; D uncertain. V dropped 3 bases and J dropped 0 bases, with 9 bases sitting between them. The CDR3 length is 14 residues. Written as DNA, the CDR3 is TGTGCCAGCAGTTTCGGTGCCAGCTCCTACGAGCAGTACTTC. This sequence encodes CASSFGASSYEQYF.

V usage is TRBV6-2 or TRBV6-3 and J usage is TRBJ2-2, with D possibly matching TRBD2 (5 bases). Germline CDR1 and CDR2: MNHEY and SVGEGT. This CDR3 is built from 18 residues. The ends were cut back, 2 bases at V and 0 bases at J, with 16 bases in the middle. CDR3 coding DNA: TGTGCCAGCAGTTACAATTTACGGGAAGTGACGAACACCGGGGAGCTGTTTTTT. Amino acid sequence: CASSYNLREVTNTGELFF.

This clonotype was seen a few times. This sequence joins TRBV4-1 and TRBJ1-4; D possibly corresponds to TRBD1 (6 bases). V dropped 4 bases and J dropped 8 bases, with 17 bases sitting between them. The CDR3 sequence is 15 residues long. Looked up from germline, CDR1 is MGHRA and CDR2 is YSYEKL. CDR3 sequence (DNA): TGCGCCAGCAGCCGTCGGGACACAGCGGAAGAAAAACTGTTTTTT. Encoded protein: CASSRRDTAEEKLFF.

This clonotype was observed a handful of times. This may be a read error: a much more frequent sequence differs by one nucleotide. This chain connects TRBV28 to TRBJ1-4, with 10 bases aligning to TRBD1. The CDR3 contains 15 residues. Germline V CDR1 and CDR2: MDHEN, SYDVKM. The CDR3, as DNA: TGTGTCAGCAGCGTGGGGACAGGGGTTCCGGAAAAACTGTTTTTT. Its protein product is CVSSVGTGVPEKLFF.

The V gene is TRBV6-6, the J gene TRBJ2-5; 7 bases agree with TRBD1. This CDR3 spans 14 amino acids. Losses at the gene ends were 5 bases for V and 5 bases for J; bases not matched to a gene: 8. Germline lookup yields CDR1 MNHNY and CDR2 SVGAGI (reference sequence). The DNA for the CDR3 is TGTGCCAGCAGTCTACAGGGGTCCGGGGAGACCCAGTACTTC. Protein product: CASSLQGSGETQYF.

This clonotype was observed a few times. The V gene is TRBV28, the J gene TRBJ1-6; D is ambiguous. Trimming left V 5 bases short and J 9 bases short, with 11 bases between. The CDR3 has 13 residues. CDR1 MDHEN and CDR2 SYDVKM come from the germline V gene. The CDR3 bases are TGTGCCAGCAGTCCCGCGAGCTCTTCACCCCTCCACTTT. It translates to CASSPASSSPLHF.

This clonotype has a count of ten or more. The chain couples TRBV6-5 to TRBJ1-2; D ambiguous. V lost 5 bases to trimming and J lost 0 bases, with 10 bases between them. Germline CDR1 and CDR2: MNHEY and SVGAGI. The CDR3 length is 14 residues. The DNA of the CDR3 is TGTGCCAGCAGTGAGACTGATACTAACTATGGCTACACCTTC. Protein product: CASSETDTNYGYTF.

A few counts support this clonotype. The chain employs TRBV6-5 and TRBJ2-1; D is perhaps TRBD1 (5 bases). The CDR3 has 16 residues. Trimming removed 5 bases from V and 3 bases from J, with 17 bases in between. Germline V gene lookup returns CDR1 MNHEY and CDR2 SVGAGI. CDR3 sequence: CASSPLQGRLYNEQFF. The CDR3 DNA reads TGTGCCAGCAGTCCACTGCAGGGAAGGCTCTACAATGAGCAGTTCTTC.

V is TRBV5-1 and J is TRBJ1-2; a weak D match, TRBD1 (5 bases). Trimming stripped 7 bases from V and 2 bases from J, with 9 bases between. The CDR3 totals 12 residues. Germline CDR1 reads SGHRS; CDR2 reads YFSETQ. Here the CDR3 reads CASRTGNYGYTF. The CDR3 bases are TGCGCCAGCCGTACAGGAAACTATGGCTACACCTTC.

This clonotype has just a few counts. The chain carries TRBV10-3 and TRBJ1-4; D unresolved. CDR1 and CDR2 from the germline V gene are ENHRY and SYGVKD. The V end was cut by 4 bases, the J end by 4 bases, with 7 bases between. The CDR3 covers 13 residues. As DNA, the CDR3 is TGTGCCATCAGTGGGGCCTTTAATGAAAAACTGTTTTTT. It codes for CAISGAFNEKLFF.

This clonotype was counted many times. This chain connects TRBV2 to TRBJ1-1; D is ambiguous. The CDR3 contains 13 residues. The ends were cut back, 7 bases at V and 0 bases at J, with 9 bases in the middle. Germline CDR1 SNHLY, CDR2 FYNNEI. The CDR3 sequence is CASNPSMNTEAFF. The DNA of the CDR3 is TGTGCCAGCAATCCGAGCATGAACACTGAAGCTTTCTTT.